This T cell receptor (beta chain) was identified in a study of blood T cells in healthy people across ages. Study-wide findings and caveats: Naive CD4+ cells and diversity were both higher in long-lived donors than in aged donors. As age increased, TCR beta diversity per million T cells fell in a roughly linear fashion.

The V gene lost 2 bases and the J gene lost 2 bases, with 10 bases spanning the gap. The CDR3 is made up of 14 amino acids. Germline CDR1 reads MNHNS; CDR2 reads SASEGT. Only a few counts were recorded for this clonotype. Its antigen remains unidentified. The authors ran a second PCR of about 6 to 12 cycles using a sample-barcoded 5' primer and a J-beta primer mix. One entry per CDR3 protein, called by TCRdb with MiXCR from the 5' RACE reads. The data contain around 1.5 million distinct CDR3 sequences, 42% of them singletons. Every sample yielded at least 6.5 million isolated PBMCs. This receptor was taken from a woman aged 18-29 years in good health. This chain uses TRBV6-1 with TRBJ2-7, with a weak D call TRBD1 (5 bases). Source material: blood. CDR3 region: CASSELGDTYEQYF. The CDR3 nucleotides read TGTGCCAGCAGTGAATTAGGGGATACCTACGAGCAGTACTTC.